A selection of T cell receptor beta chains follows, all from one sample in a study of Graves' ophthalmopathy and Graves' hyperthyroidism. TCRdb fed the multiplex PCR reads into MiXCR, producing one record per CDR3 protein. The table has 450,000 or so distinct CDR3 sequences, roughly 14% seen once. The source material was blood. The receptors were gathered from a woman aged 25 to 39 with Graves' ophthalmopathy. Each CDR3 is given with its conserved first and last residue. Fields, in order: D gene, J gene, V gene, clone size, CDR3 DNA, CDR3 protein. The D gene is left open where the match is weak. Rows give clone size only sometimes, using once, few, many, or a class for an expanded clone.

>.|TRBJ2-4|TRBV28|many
TGTGCCAGCAGCACACAGGAAAACATTCAGTACTTC
CASSTQENIQYF
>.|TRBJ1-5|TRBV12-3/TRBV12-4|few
TGTGCCAGCCGGGGACGGTTCAATCAGCCCCAGCATTTT
CASRGRFNQPQHF
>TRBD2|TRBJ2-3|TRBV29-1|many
TGCAGCGTTGCTTCGTGGGCTAGCGGGGGTGACACAGATACGCAGTATTTT
CSVASWASGGDTDTQYF
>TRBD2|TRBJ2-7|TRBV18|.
TGTGCCAGCTCACTAGCGGGCCAACCCTACGAGCAGTACTTC
CASSLAGQPYEQYF
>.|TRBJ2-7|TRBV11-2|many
TGTGCCAGCAGCCCTAAATACGAGCAGTACTTC
CASSPKYEQYF
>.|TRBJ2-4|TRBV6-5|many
TGTGCCAGCAGAACTACATTCGGGGGGCGGGAAAACATTCAGTACTTC
CASRTTFGGRENIQYF
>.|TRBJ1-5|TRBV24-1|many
TGTGCCACCAGTGATTCTAAACAGGGTAGCAATCAGCCCCAGCATTTT
CATSDSKQGSNQPQHF
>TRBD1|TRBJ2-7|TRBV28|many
TGTGCCAGCAGTCGACAGGGGAGGAGGTACGAGCAGTACTTC
CASSRQGRRYEQYF
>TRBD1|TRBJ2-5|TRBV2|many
TGTGCCAGCAGTATGGGGACAGAGCAAGAGACCCAGTACTTC
CASSMGTEQETQYF
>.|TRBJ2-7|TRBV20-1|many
TGCAGTGCTGGGGAGAGGGCGAGCTCCTACGAGCAGTACTTC
CSAGERASSYEQYF
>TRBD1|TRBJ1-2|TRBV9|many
TGTGCCAGCAGTGATCCGGGACAGGGGGCGCGCGGCTATGGCTACACCTTC
CASSDPGQGARGYGYTF
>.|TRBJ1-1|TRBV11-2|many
TGTGCCAGCAGCTTAGTTACGGGGGAAGCTTTCTTT
CASSLVTGEAFF
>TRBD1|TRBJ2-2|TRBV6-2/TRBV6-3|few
TGTGCCAGCAGTTACTCGCAGGGGACAGTCCAGAACACCGGGGAGCTGTTTTTT
CASSYSQGTVQNTGELFF
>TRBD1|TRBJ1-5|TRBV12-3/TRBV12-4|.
TGTGCCAGCAGAACCGGGACAGGGGACAATCAGCCCCAGCATTTT
CASRTGTGDNQPQHF
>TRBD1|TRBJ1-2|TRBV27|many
TGTGCCAGCGGTGAGGGGACAGCCATCTATGGCTACACCTTC
CASGEGTAIYGYTF
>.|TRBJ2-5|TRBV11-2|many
TGTGCCAGCAGCTTAGGCGTTTACCAAGAGACCCAGTACTTC
CASSLGVYQETQYF
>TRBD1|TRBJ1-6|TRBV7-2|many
TGTGCCAGCAGCTCCACAGGGGGCACTGATAATTCACCCCTCCACTTT
CASSSTGGTDNSPLHF
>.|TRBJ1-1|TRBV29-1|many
TGCAGCGTTGTCCTTAGAGGCGAGAACACTGAAGCTTTCTTT
CSVVLRGENTEAFF
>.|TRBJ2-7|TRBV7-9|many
TGTGCCAGCAGCTTAGGGAGATCCTTCCCCGAGCAGTACTTC
CASSLGRSFPEQYF
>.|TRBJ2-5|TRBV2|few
TGTGCCAGCAGTCTCCGTCGACAGGCGGAGGCGCAAGAGACCCAGTGCTTC
CASSLRRQAEAQETQCF
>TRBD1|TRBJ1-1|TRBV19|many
TGTGCCAGTAGTCTCACCGGGACAGGTTACACTGAAGCTTTCTTT
CASSLTGTGYTEAFF
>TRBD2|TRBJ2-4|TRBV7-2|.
TGTGCCAGCAGCCCCGTAGCGGGAGTTCTGTACTTC
CASSPVAGVLYF
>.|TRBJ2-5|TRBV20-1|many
TGCAGTGGTGGCGCAAAAGAGACCCAGTACTTC
CSGGAKETQYF
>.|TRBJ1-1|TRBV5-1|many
TGCGCCAGCAGCTATGATGGACAGAGAATCACTGAAGCTTTCTTT
CASSYDGQRITEAFF
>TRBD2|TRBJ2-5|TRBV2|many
TGTGCCAGCAGTGCCCTAGCGGTCCAAGAGACCCAGTACTTC
CASSALAVQETQYF
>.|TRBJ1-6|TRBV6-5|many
TGTGCCAGCAGTTACTCGACAAGGCGGGATAATTCACCCCTCCACTTT
CASSYSTRRDNSPLHF
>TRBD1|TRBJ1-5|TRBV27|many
TGTGCCAGCAGTCCAGACAGGGAGTGGAACAATCAGCCCCAGCATTTT
CASSPDREWNNQPQHF
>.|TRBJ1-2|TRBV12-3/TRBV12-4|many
TGTGCCAGCAGTTTACTGACAGCTTATGGCTACACCTTC
CASSLLTAYGYTF